This passage covers 21 T cell receptor beta chains from one sample sequenced in a study of T cells in Graves' hyperthyroidism and ophthalmopathy. It was RNA transcripts that yielded the amplified TCR beta CDR3 regions. The primer set for the first-round RT-PCR of the TCR CDR3 was HTBI. A single record per CDR3 protein comes from TCRdb applying MiXCR to the multiplex PCR reads. The sample shows some 600,000 distinct CDR3 sequences, roughly 46% of them seen only once. Sequenced: peripheral blood or thyroid tissue (not recorded which). The receptors originated from a woman aged 18 to 35 with Graves' hyperthyroidism.

J is TRBJ1-1 and V is TRBV6-1; no clear D. The CDR3 has 16 residues. Trimming left V 6 bases short and J 1 base short, with 18 bases between. Looked up from germline, CDR1 is MNHNS and CDR2 is SASEGT. CDR3 amino acids: CASSPVREMGNTEAFF. DNA for the CDR3: TGTGCCAGCAGCCCAGTTCGGGAGATGGGGAACACTGAAGCTTTCTTT.

The chain uses TRBV7-9 and TRBJ1-4; 10 positions match TRBD1. The V gene end was trimmed by 4 bases and the J gene end by 0 bases; junction bases not matched to a gene: 8. Germline V gives CDR1 SEHNR, CDR2 FQNEAQ (reference sequence). The CDR3 has 18 amino acids. The CDR3 coding sequence is TGTGCCAGCAGCTCCGGGACAGGGGACTTATCAACTAATGAAAAACTGTTTTTT. Protein product: CASSSGTGDLSTNEKLFF. Based on the CDR3 plus reference TRBV7-9 and TRBJ1-4, the full variable domain is DTGVSQNPRHKITKRGQNVTFRCDPISEHNRLYWYRQTLGQGPEFLTYFQNEAQLEKSRLLSDRFSAERPKGSFSTLEIQRTEQGDSAMYLCASSSGTGDLSTNEKLFFGSGTQLSVL.

The chain couples TRBV7-9 to TRBJ1-4; D possibly corresponds to TRBD1 (5 bases). Looked up from germline, CDR1 is SEHNR and CDR2 is FQNEAQ (reference sequence). V was shortened by 4 bases and J by 5 bases, with 14 bases between the two germline ends. CDR3 size: 15 residues. The CDR3 sequence: CASSSLRDGNEKLFF. The CDR3, as DNA: TGTGCCAGCAGCTCCCTCCGGGACGGAAATGAAAAACTGTTTTTT. Full variable domain (rest looked up from reference TRBV7-9 and TRBJ1-4): DTGVSQNPRHKITKRGQNVTFRCDPISEHNRLYWYRQTLGQGPEFLTYFQNEAQLEKSRLLSDRFSAERPKGSFSTLEIQRTEQGDSAMYLCASSSLRDGNEKLFFGSGTQLSVL.

This clonotype occurred many times. The CDR3 reads CASSAPVAHEQYF. CDR3 DNA: TGTGCCAGCAGCGCCCCAGTGGCCCACGAGCAGTACTTC. V and J are TRBV7-8 and TRBJ2-7; no clear D. Trimming cost V 5 bases and J 5 bases, with 13 bases left between them. Per the germline V gene, CDR1 is SGHVS and CDR2 is FQNEAQ. This CDR3 has 13 residues.

The gene calls are TRBV29-1 and TRBJ1-2; maybe TRBD1 (5 bases). Trimming shortened V by 8 bases and J by 10 bases, and 14 bases separated the two germline ends. Looked up from germline, CDR1 is SQVTM and CDR2 is ANQGSEA. The CDR3 extends over 10 amino acids. In DNA, the CDR3 is TGCAGCTTAGCGTGGGACCACTACACCTTC. Encoded protein: CSLAWDHYTF.

CDR3 coding DNA: TGTGCCAGCACCAGGGGCGGGCCGCGTGGCACTGAAGCTTTCTTT. It codes for CASTRGGPRGTEAFF. The chain has TRBV9 and TRBJ1-1; tentatively, D is TRBD1 (6 bases). The CDR3 runs 15 residues. V lost 6 bases, J lost 4 bases, and 19 bases lay in between. Germline CDR1 is SGDLS and CDR2 is YYNGEE. Full variable domain (outside the CDR3, taken from reference TRBV9 and TRBJ1-1): DSGVTQTPKHLITATGQRVTLRCSPRSGDLSVYWYQQSLDQGLQFLIQYYNGEERAKGNILERFSAQQFPDLHSELNLSSLELGDSALYFCASTRGGPRGTEAFFGQGTRLTVV.

In its sample, this clonotype was seen a few times. The chain employs TRBV12-3 or TRBV12-4 and TRBJ1-1; possibly TRBD1 for D (5 bases). Trimming took 6 bases from V and 0 from J, leaving 14 bases between them. CDR3 length: 15 amino acids. CDR3 protein: CASSLIRVMNTEAFF. The CDR3 bases are TGTGCCAGCAGCCTAATCAGGGTGATGAACACTGAAGCTTTCTTT.

This clonotype came up many times. The gene calls are TRBV12-3 or TRBV12-4 and TRBJ2-7; D not resolved. With 2 bases removed from V and 2 bases from J, the gap between germline ends came to 10 bases. The CDR3 is made up of 14 amino acids. The CDR3 nucleotides are TGTGCCAGCAGTTTACTTTACGGTGCCTACGAGCAGTACTTC. Translating it yields CASSLLYGAYEQYF.

This clonotype was found a few times. The chain joins TRBV5-1 to TRBJ1-4; 7 bases align to TRBD1. V dropped 3 bases and J dropped 5; count of bases not matched to a gene: 4. The V gene's germline CDR1 is SGHRS and CDR2 YFSETQ. The CDR3 covers 14 residues. CDR3 loop: CASSWTGLNEKLFF. CDR3 nucleotide sequence: TGCGCCAGCAGCTGGACAGGCCTCAATGAAAAACTGTTTTTT.

This clonotype was seen a single time. Since a much larger clone is just one base distant, this may be a read error. The chain is built from TRBV7-2 and TRBJ1-2, with D possibly matching TRBD1 (5 bases). The CDR3 spans 14 residues. Germline loops: CDR1 SGHTA, CDR2 FQGNSA. The CDR3 loop is CASSPSGTPYGHTF. CDR3 DNA sequence: TGTGCCAGCAGTCCTAGCGGGACTCCTTATGGCCACACCTTC.

Regarding this clonotype: A much larger clone sits a single nucleotide away, making a read error possible. This chain links TRBV19 with TRBJ1-2; D gene unclear. The CDR3 extends over 12 amino acids. In germline, CDR1 is LNHDA, CDR2 SQIVND (reference sequence). The V end was cut by 3 bases, the J end by 10 bases, with 12 bases between. In nucleotides, the CDR3 is TGTGCCAGTAGTATCTCAGTCGGGGACTACACCTTC. This gives the protein CASSISVGDYTF.

This chain links TRBV7-2 with TRBJ2-7; tentatively, D is TRBD2 (6 bases). The CDR3 loop spans 13 amino acids. Germline CDR1 and CDR2: SGHTA and FQGNSA. Trimming stripped 1 base from V and 5 bases from J, with 9 bases between. CDR3 protein: CASSLGVADEQYF. CDR3 DNA sequence: TGTGCCAGCAGCTTAGGGGTAGCGGACGAGCAGTACTTC.

Regarding this clonotype: Germline is not matched at one junction end, which may reflect a read error. The chain carries TRBV15 and TRBJ1-2, with 10 bases lining up with TRBD1. The CDR3 sequence is 14 residues long. Per the germline V gene, CDR1 is LNHNV and CDR2 is YYDKDF (reference sequence). The DNA of the CDR3 is TGTGCCACCAGCAGTGACAGGGGGCAGAGTGGCCACACCTTC. Protein product: CATSSDRGQSGHTF.

The rearrangement joins TRBV25-1 to TRBJ2-5; the D gene is possibly TRBD2 (5 bases). The CDR3 is 12 residues long. CDR1 is MGHDK, CDR2 SYGVNS, per germline. V was cut by 8 bases and J by 5 bases, with 12 bases left in between. Written as DNA, the CDR3 is TGTGCCAGCCTTTACGGGGAGGAGACCCAGTACTTC. Its translation is CASLYGEETQYF.

As to this clonotype: An end of the junction differs from the germline gene, which may be a read error. The CDR3 coding sequence is TGTGCTAGCAGCCCATATAGCGGGAGTACTCGAGAGACCCAGTACTTC. Protein product: CASSPYSGSTRETQYF. The chain has TRBV7-8 and TRBJ2-5; 9 positions agree with TRBD2. This CDR3 spans 16 amino acids. Germline-derived CDR1 and CDR2 are SGHVS and FQNEAQ. Full variable domain (outside the CDR3, taken from reference TRBV7-8 and TRBJ2-5): GAGVSQSPRYKVAKRGQDVALRCDPISGHVSLFWYQQALGQGPEFLTYFQNEAQLDKSGLPSDRFFAERPEGSVSTLKIQRTQQEDSAVYLCASSPYSGSTRETQYFGPGTRLLVL.

This clonotype was detected many times. This chain links TRBV10-3 with TRBJ1-2; 8 bases map to TRBD1. The J segment lost 8 bases and the V segment lost 2 bases, leaving 10 bases of the junction unmatched. CDR3 length: 15 amino acids. The germline V gene encodes CDR1 ENHRY and CDR2 SYGVKD. CDR3 sequence reads: CAISEENRGDLGYTF. In nucleotides, the CDR3 is TGTGCCATCAGTGAGGAAAACAGGGGGGACTTAGGCTACACCTTC.

The rearrangement uses TRBV2 and TRBJ2-3; TRBD2 matches 15 bases. Per the germline V gene, CDR1 is SNHLY and CDR2 is FYNNEI. V shed 0 bases and J 14 bases; nucleotides not matched to a gene: 3. The CDR3 contains 14 residues. In nucleotides, the CDR3 is TGTGCCAGCAGTGAAGCGGGACTAGCGGGAGGTTGGTATTTT. It specifies CASSEAGLAGGWYF.

The chain is built from TRBV29-1 and TRBJ1-1; D uncertain. CDR3 length equals 12 residues. Trimming shortened V by 8 bases and J by 3 bases, and 13 bases separated the two germline ends. Germline CDR1 is SQVTM and CDR2 is ANQGSEA. CDR3 region: CSLSGWDTEAFF. CDR3 bases: TGCAGCTTATCTGGATGGGACACTGAAGCTTTCTTT.

In this sample, this clonotype turned up a few times. The V gene is TRBV12-3 or TRBV12-4, the J gene TRBJ1-4; the D is unclear. V was clipped by 4 bases and J by 8 bases, with 8 bases between them. The CDR3 loop spans 12 amino acids. The CDR3 region has the DNA TGTGCCAGCAGTTCCCCCGGAGAAAAACTGTTTTTT. It translates to CASSSPGEKLFF.

A note on this clonotype: Since a much larger clone is just one base distant, this may be a read error. The chain carries TRBV24-1 and TRBJ2-5, with a tentative D call TRBD2 (5 bases). Germline V CDR1 and CDR2: KGHDR, SFDVKD. CDR3 length: 13 amino acids. This CDR3 reads CATSAGIQGTQYF. In DNA form, the CDR3 reads TGTGCCACCAGCGCCGGGATCCAAGGGACCCAGTACTTC.

In its sample, this clonotype was seen many times. The chain has TRBV24-1 and TRBJ2-5; D remains ambiguous. The CDR3 extends over 11 amino acids. V was clipped by 3 bases and J by 4 bases, with 2 bases between them. Germline assignment: CDR1 KGHDR and CDR2 SFDVKD. CDR3 protein: CATSDRETQYF. CDR3 sequence (DNA): TGTGCCACCAGTGATCGAGAGACCCAGTACTTC.